This T cell receptor beta chain was retrieved from a study of T cells after posttransplantation cyclophosphamide. Overall study findings and caveats: Later blood repertoires were often dominated by clones from the donor CD8+ memory compartment. Skin or GI-infiltrating T cells shared few TRB sequences with blood. Recipient CMV seropositivity and CMV reactivation strongly tracked TRB clonality.

The CDR3 is 16 amino acids. V shed 3 bases and J 0 bases; nucleotides not matched to a gene: 5. The germline V gene has CDR1 MNHNY and CDR2 SVGAGI (reference sequence). This clone occurred many times. Its antigen is currently unknown. The protocol was immunoSEQ multiplex PCR, while the TCRdb copy is restricted to in-frame clones and leaves out a portion. The specimen has tens of thousands of clones, none found just once. This receptor was taken from a man between 50 and 59 years old in good health, CMV-negative, and a related stem cell transplant donor. This chain joins TRBV6-6 and TRBJ1-5; the match to TRBD1 covers 7 bases. Source material: PBMCs. The CDR3 DNA reads as TGTGCCAGCAGTTATATACAGGGGATTAGCAATCAGCCCCAGCATTTT. This translates into CASSYIQGISNQPQHF.